This T cell receptor (beta chain) was profiled in a study of PD-L1 blockade in urothelial cancer. Broader study findings: In blood at 3 weeks, tumor-associated clones expanded more among patients with durable benefit.

Produced via immunoSEQ multiplex PCR; TCRdb's table is partial and in-frame only. In the table there are more than 45,000 clones, around 74% of which are singletons. Described time point: pretreatment peripheral blood. Patients had urothelial carcinoma that was locally advanced or metastatic. The length of the CDR3 is 13 residues. Germline V gene sequence: CDR1 SNHLY, CDR2 FYNNEI. The V end lost 7 bases, the J end lost 3 bases, and 10 bases lay between the germline ends. A note on this clone: Its antigen remains unidentified.

This material consisted of PBMCs, taken around atezolizumab (anti-PD-L1) treatment. This receptor was identified in a man aged 70-80 years with urothelial cancer. The chain couples TRBV2 to TRBJ1-5; D unresolved. The CDR3 bases are TGTGCCAGCATGAGGGAGAACAATCAGCCCCAGCATTTT. It encodes CASMRENNQPQHF.